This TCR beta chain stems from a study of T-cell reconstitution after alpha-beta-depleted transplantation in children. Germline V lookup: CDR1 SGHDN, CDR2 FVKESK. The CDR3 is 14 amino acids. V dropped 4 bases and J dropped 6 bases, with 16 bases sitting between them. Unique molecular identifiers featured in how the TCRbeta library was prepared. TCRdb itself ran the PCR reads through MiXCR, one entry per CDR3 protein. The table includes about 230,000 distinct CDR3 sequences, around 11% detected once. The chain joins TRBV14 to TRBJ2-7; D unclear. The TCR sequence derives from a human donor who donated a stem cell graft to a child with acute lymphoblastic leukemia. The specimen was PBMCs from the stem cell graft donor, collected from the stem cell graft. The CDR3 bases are TGTGCCAGCAGCCTTGCGTTTATCTCTCCCGAGCAGTACTTC. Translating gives CASSLAFISPEQYF.